The 15 T cell receptor beta chains given below trace back to one sample, sequenced in a study of naive and memory T cell subsets. Both TRBC1 and TRBC2 were covered by a beta constant-region primer of two equimolar oligonucleotides. TCRdb re-called the UMI-ligation and nested PCR reads with MiXCR, one entry per CDR3 protein. The repertoire holds 140,000 to 150,000 distinct CDR3 sequences, with about 18% as singletons. The sequenced sample consisted of naive CD4+ T cells from blood. All receptors come from a human donor in good health.

The chain employs TRBV12-3 or TRBV12-4 and TRBJ2-2; D not resolved. The CDR3 spans 14 residues. The germline V and J ends were trimmed by 2 bases and 5 bases, with 9 bases remaining between them. The CDR3 DNA reads TGTGCCAGCAGTTTATCAGTTGGAACCGGGGAGCTGTTTTTT. This codes for CASSLSVGTGELFF.

The gene calls are TRBV6-5 and TRBJ2-3; 11 nucleotides match TRBD2. The trim removed 0 bases at V and 0 bases at J, leaving 17 bases unmatched. This CDR3 is built from 22 residues. The germline gives CDR1 MNHEY, CDR2 SVGAGI. The CDR3, as DNA: TGTGCCAGCAGTTACTCGAGTATTAGCGGGAGGGGGAAGAAATCTAGCACAGATACGCAGTATTTT. Residues: CASSYSSISGRGKKSSTDTQYF.

This clonotype turned up a few times. The chain links TRBV28 to TRBJ2-1, with 7 nucleotides matching TRBD2. The CDR3 is 17 amino acids. V shed 5 bases, J shed 8 bases, and the junction held 18 bases outside the gene matches. From germline, CDR1 is MDHEN and CDR2 SYDVKM. The CDR3 bases are TGTGCCAGCAGTCCCGGGGCTAGCGGCGGTCGAAGGGATGAGCAGTTCTTC. Translating gives CASSPGASGGRRDEQFF.

The table lists this clonotype with a few counts. The chain links TRBV29-1 to TRBJ2-3; 10 nucleotides line up with TRBD2. The germline V gene has CDR1 SQVTM and CDR2 ANQGSEA. Trimming took 3 bases from V and 0 from J; bases not matched to a gene: 6. CDR3 size: 16 residues. The CDR3 DNA sequence: TGCAGCGTTGAGGGGGGACTAGCGTATAGCACAGATACGCAGTATTTT. Translation gives CSVEGGLAYSTDTQYF.

The CDR3 sequence: CASSNDRGDQPQHF. The CDR3 nucleotides read TGTGCCAGCAGTAACGACAGGGGTGATCAGCCCCAGCATTTT. J is TRBJ1-5 and V is TRBV2, with 8 positions matching TRBD1. V shed 5 bases, J shed 5 bases, and the junction held 5 bases outside the gene matches. CDR3 length equals 14 residues. Germline V CDR1 and CDR2: SNHLY, FYNNEI. The entire variable domain, with the rest obtained from reference TRBV2 and TRBJ1-5, is as follows: EPEVTQTPSHQVTQMGQEVILRCVPISNHLYFYWYRQILGQKVEFLVSFYNNEISEKSEIFDDQFSVERPDGSNFTLKIRSTKLEDSAMYFCASSNDRGDQPQHFGDGTRLSIL.

The chain has TRBV4-1 and TRBJ2-5; the D is unclear. There are 14 residues in the CDR3. Trimming took 2 bases from V and 0 from J, leaving 7 bases between them. CDR1 is MGHRA, CDR2 YSYEKL, per germline. The CDR3 nucleotides are TGCGCCAGCAGCCAAAACCAGAACCAAGAGACCCAGTACTTC. It is translated as CASSQNQNQETQYF.

The J gene is TRBJ1-2, the V gene TRBV4-2; D gene unclear. CDR3 length: 15 residues. V was pared by 2 bases and J by 2 bases, with 12 bases between. Germline lookup yields CDR1 LGHNA and CDR2 YNFKEQ. Written as DNA, the CDR3 is TGTGCCAGCAGCCAAACAGCCGAGGCAAACTATGGCTACACCTTC. Translation: CASSQTAEANYGYTF.

This clonotype was seen many times. The V call is TRBV20-1, the J call TRBJ2-3; 10 bases fit TRBD2. This CDR3 spans 16 amino acids. The germline V gene encodes CDR1 DFQATT and CDR2 SNEGSKA (reference sequence). J gave up 2 bases and V 0 bases, and 5 bases lay outside the gene matches. CDR3 nucleotides: TGCAGTGCTAGAGATCCTGGGACTAGCGCCACAGATACGCAGTATTTT. Protein: CSARDPGTSATDTQYF.

This clonotype has more than one count but fewer than ten. The genes are TRBV4-3 and TRBJ2-7; tentative D call: TRBD1 (6 bases). V lost 0 bases and J 0 bases, leaving 12 bases between the germline ends. Germline loops: CDR1 LGHNA, CDR2 YSLEER. This CDR3 is 16 amino acids long. As DNA, the CDR3 is TGCGCCAGCAGCCAAGATCAGGGGTCCTACTCCTACGAGCAGTACTTC. This codes for CASSQDQGSYSYEQYF.

In this sample, this clonotype turned up a few times. The rearrangement links TRBV5-6 to TRBJ1-6; no firm D call. With 1 base removed from V and 4 bases from J, the gap between germline ends came to 12 bases. The CDR3 runs 16 residues. Germline V gene sequence: CDR1 SGHDT, CDR2 YYEEEE. The CDR3 DNA follows: TGTGCCAGCAGCTTGCGGGCGATTGTATATAATTCACCCCTCCACTTT. Residues: CASSLRAIVYNSPLHF.

This clonotype was picked up a small number of times. This sequence joins TRBV7-3 and TRBJ1-1; possible D gene TRBD1, 5 bases. V was trimmed by 6 bases and J by 0 bases, leaving 8 bases between them. In germline, CDR1 is SGHTA, CDR2 FQGTGA. The CDR3 length is 13 residues. The CDR3 DNA reads as TGTGCCAGCAGTCAGGGTATGAACACTGAAGCTTTCTTT. Its translation: CASSQGMNTEAFF.

The J gene is TRBJ2-2, the V gene TRBV12-3 or TRBV12-4, with 7 bases fitting TRBD1. The V gene end was trimmed by 3 bases and the J gene end by 4 bases; junction bases not matched to a gene: 5. The CDR3 consists of 15 residues. CDR3 bases: TGTGCCAGCAGTTTCTTCGACAGGGTCACCGGGGAGCTGTTTTTT. Translation gives CASSFFDRVTGELFF.

Only a few counts were recorded for this clonotype. The chain couples TRBV6-5 to TRBJ1-6, with TRBD1 matching over 7 bases. The ends lost 0 bases at V and 9 bases at J; junction bases unmatched: 5. The CDR3 loop spans 15 amino acids. Germline V gene lookup returns CDR1 MNHEY and CDR2 SVGAGI. This CDR3 is CASSYSDRVVSPLHF. The CDR3 DNA follows: TGTGCCAGCAGTTACTCCGACAGGGTTGTTTCACCCCTCCACTTT.

This chain links TRBV10-3 with TRBJ1-1; 9 nucleotides match TRBD1. J was trimmed by 4 bases and V by 10 bases; bases with no gene match: 10. CDR3 size: 14 residues. Germline-derived CDR1 and CDR2 are ENHRY and SYGVKD. DNA of the CDR3: TGTGCCAGCGGTCCCGGGACAGGGATCACTGAAGCTTTCTTT. The encoded protein is CASGPGTGITEAFF.

The J gene is TRBJ1-5, the V gene TRBV5-1; D perhaps matches TRBD1 (5 bases). The CDR3 is 14 residues long. The V gene lost 0 bases and the J gene lost 9 bases, with 13 bases spanning the gap. Germline values: CDR1 SGHRS, CDR2 YFSETQ. The CDR3: CASSLVGLPGPQHF. The CDR3 DNA follows: TGCGCCAGCAGCTTGGTGGGACTCCCGGGGCCCCAGCATTTT.